This TCR beta chain was sequenced in a study of blood T cells in healthy people across ages. PCR was performed a second time for about 7 to 11 cycles using a sample-barcoded 5' primer and a J-beta primer mix. With 12 random nucleotides, a template-switch adaptor tagged each individual cDNA molecule. A single record per CDR3 protein comes from TCRdb applying MiXCR to the 5' RACE reads. The sample shows 1 million or so distinct CDR3 sequences, almost 25% of them seen only once. A remark on this clonotype: Antigen: not known.

Trimming cost V 7 bases and J 5 bases; bases outside gene matches: 6. The CDR3 runs 13 residues. The V gene's germline CDR1 is SQVTM and CDR2 ANQGSEA. Study-level results: Among long-lived donors, naive CD4+ cells were more numerous and diversity higher than in aged donors.

These records were also assigned to another study, of T cells of mothers and their children. Per that study: The entire RNA extract went into cDNA synthesis at approximately 1.5 ug per 15 ul. For each mother, over 9.5 million TCR beta CDR3 reads were obtained, and for each child, around 3.1 million.

The clonotype was recovered from a girl aged 2 to 10 in good health. Sequencing input: blood. The chain employs TRBV29-1 and TRBJ1-5; 9 bases map to TRBD1. The CDR3 here is CSATGGGDQPQHF. The CDR3 DNA follows: TGCAGCGCCACAGGGGGCGGAGATCAGCCCCAGCATTTT.